This T cell receptor beta chain appears in the sequencing data of a study of blood T cell repertoires in COVID-19. About the research overall: PBMCs, B-cell-depleted T cells, or T cells were the source of the cDNA or gDNA that made up the material.

Germline lookup yields CDR1 PRHDT and CDR2 FYEKMQ (reference sequence). With 2 bases removed from V and 3 bases from J, the gap between germline ends came to 11 bases. The CDR3 extends over 15 amino acids. The repertoire was sequenced with immunoSEQ multiplex PCR; TCRdb's copy has only in-frame clones and lacks some. The table shows tens of thousands of clones, with 80% occurring only once. The chain uses TRBV13 and TRBJ1-3, with D maybe TRBD1 (5 bases). The TCR originated in a human donor in a cohort sampled during active COVID-19. Specimen: peripheral blood. The CDR3 region is CASSLSRGIGNTIYF. The DNA of the CDR3 is TGTGCCAGCAGCTTATCTAGGGGAATTGGAAACACCATATATTTT.